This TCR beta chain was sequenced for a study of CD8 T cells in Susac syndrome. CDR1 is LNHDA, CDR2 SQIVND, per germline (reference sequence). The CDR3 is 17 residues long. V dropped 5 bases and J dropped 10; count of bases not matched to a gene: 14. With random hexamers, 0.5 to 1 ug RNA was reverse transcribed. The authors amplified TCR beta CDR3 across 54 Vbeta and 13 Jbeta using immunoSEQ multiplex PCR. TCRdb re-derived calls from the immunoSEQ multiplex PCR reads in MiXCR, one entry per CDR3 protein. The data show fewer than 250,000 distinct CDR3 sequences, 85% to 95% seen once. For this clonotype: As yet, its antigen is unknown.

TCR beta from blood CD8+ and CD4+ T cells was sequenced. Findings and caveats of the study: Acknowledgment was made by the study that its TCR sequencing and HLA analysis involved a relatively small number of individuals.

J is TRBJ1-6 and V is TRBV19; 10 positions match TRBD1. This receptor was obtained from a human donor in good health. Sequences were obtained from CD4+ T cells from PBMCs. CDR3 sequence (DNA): TGTGCCAGTAGTGTAACCGCTTACCGGGACAGGGGCTCACCCCTCCACTTT. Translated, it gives CASSVTAYRDRGSPLHF.